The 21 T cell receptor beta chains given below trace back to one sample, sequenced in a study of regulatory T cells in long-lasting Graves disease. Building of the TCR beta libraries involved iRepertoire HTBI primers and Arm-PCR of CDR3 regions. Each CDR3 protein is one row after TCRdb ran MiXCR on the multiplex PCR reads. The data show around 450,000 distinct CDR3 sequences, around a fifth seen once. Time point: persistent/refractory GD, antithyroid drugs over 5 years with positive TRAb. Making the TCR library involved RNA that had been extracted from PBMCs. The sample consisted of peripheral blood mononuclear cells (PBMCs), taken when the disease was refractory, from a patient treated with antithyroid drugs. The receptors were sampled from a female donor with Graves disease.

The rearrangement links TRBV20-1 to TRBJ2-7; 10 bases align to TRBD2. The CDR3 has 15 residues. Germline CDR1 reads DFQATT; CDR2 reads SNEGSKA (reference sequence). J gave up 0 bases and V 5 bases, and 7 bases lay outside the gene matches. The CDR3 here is CSARRAGGISYEQYF. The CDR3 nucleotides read TGCAGTGCTCGAAGAGCGGGGGGGATCTCCTACGAGCAGTACTTC.

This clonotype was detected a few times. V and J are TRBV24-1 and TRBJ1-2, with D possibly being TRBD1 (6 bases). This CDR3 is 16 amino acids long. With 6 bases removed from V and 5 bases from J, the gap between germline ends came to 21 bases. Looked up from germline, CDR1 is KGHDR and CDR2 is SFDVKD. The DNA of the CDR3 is TGTGCCACCAGTCGTCTCGGGGGCCGAAGTGTTTATGGCTACACCTTC. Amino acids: CATSRLGGRSVYGYTF.

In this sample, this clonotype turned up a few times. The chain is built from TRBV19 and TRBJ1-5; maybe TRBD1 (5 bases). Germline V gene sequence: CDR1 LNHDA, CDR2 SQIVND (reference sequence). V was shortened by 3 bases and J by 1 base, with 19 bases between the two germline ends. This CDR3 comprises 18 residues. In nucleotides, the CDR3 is TGTGCCAGTAGTATCCACTCCGGCCGAGGGGTCAGCAATCAGCCCCAGCATTTT. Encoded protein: CASSIHSGRGVSNQPQHF.

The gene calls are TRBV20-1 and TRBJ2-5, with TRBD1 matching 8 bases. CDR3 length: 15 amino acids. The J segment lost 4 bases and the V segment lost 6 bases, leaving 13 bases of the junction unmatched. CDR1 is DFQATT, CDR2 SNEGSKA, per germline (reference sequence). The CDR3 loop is CSALLGQGAGETQYF. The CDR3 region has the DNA TGCAGTGCCCTCCTAGGGCAGGGGGCAGGAGAGACCCAGTACTTC.

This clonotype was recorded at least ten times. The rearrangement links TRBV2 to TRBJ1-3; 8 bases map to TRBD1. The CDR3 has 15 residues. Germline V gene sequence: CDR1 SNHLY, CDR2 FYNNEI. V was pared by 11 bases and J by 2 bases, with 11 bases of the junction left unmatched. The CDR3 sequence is CAVKQGVIPGNTIYF. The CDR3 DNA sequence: TGTGCCGTCAAACAGGGGGTAATACCTGGAAACACCATATATTTT.

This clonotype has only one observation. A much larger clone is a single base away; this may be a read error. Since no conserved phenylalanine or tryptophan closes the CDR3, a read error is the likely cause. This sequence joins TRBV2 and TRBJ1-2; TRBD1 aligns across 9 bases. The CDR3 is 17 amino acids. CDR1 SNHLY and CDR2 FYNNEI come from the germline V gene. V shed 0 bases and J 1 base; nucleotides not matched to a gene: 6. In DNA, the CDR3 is TGTGCCAGCAGTGAAGCCCCGGACAGGGGTTTTAACTATGGCTACACCCTC. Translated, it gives CASSEAPDRGFNYGYTL.

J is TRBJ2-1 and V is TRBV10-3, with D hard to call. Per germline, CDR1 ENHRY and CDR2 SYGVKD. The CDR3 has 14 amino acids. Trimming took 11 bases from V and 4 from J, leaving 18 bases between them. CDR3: CAAHPGRFYNEQFF. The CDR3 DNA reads TGTGCCGCCCACCCTGGACGCTTTTACAATGAGCAGTTCTTC.

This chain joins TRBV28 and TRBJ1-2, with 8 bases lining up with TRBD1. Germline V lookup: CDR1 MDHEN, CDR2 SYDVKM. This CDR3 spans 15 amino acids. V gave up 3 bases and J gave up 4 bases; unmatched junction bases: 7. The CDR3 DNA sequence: TGTGCCAGCAGTTTCCCCGGGACAGGACTCTATGGCTACACCTTC. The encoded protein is CASSFPGTGLYGYTF.

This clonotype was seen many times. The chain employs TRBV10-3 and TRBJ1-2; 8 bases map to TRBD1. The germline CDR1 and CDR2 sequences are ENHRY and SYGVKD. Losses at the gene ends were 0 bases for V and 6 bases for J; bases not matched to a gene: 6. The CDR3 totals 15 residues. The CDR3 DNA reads TGTGCCATCAGTGAGTCCGGGACAGGCTCAGATGGCTACACCTTC. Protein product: CAISESGTGSDGYTF.

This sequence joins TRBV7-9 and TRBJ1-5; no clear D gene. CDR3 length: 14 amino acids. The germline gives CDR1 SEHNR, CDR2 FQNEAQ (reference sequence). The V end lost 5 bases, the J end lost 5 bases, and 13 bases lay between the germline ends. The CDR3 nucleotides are TGTGCCAGCAGCGTGAGTGGTTTGGATCAGCCCCAGCATTTT. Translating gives CASSVSGLDQPQHF.

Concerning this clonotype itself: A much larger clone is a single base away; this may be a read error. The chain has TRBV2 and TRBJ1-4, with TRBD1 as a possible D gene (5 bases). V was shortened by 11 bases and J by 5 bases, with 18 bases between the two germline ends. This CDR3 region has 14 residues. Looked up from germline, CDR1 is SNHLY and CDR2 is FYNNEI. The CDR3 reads CAARGDPLNEKLFF. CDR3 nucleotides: TGTGCCGCTCGAGGGGACCCTCTCAATGAAAAACTGTTTTTT.

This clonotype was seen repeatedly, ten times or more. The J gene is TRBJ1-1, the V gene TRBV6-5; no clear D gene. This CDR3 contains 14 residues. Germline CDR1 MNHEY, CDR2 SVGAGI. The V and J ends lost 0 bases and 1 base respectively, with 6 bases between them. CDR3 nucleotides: TGTGCCAGCAGTTACTCATACAGGAACACTGAAGCTTTCTTT. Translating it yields CASSYSYRNTEAFF.

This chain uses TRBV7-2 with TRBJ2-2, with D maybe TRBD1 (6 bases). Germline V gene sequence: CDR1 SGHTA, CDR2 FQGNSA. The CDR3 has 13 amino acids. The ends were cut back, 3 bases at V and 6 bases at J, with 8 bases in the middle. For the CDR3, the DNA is TGTGCCAGCAGCTTGTACAGGGCCGGGGAGCTGTTTTTT. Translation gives CASSLYRAGELFF.

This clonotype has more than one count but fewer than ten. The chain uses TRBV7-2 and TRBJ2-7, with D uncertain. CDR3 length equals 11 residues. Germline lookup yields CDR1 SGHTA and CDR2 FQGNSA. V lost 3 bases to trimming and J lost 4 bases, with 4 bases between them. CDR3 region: CASSFQYEQYF. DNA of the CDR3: TGTGCCAGCAGCTTCCAATACGAGCAGTACTTC.

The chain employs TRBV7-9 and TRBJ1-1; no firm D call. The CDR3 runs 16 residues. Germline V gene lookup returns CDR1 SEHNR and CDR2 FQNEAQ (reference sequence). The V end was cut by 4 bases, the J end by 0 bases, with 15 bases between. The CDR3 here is CASSYQSGFMNTEAFF. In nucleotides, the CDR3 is TGTGCCAGCAGCTATCAATCAGGATTTATGAACACTGAAGCTTTCTTT.

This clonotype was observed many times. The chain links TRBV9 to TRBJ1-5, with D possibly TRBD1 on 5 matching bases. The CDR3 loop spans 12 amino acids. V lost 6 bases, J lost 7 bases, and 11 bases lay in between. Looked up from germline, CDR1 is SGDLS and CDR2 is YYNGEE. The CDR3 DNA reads TGTGCCAGCACGGGGGTTCGCCAGCCCCAGCATTTT. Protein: CASTGVRQPQHF.

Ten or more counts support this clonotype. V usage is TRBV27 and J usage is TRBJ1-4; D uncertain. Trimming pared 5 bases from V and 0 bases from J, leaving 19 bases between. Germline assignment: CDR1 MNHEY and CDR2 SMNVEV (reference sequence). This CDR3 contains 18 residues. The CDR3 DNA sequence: TGTGCCAGCAGTCCAATTCCGATGGACGGAGCAACTAATGAAAAACTGTTTTTT. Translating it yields CASSPIPMDGATNEKLFF.

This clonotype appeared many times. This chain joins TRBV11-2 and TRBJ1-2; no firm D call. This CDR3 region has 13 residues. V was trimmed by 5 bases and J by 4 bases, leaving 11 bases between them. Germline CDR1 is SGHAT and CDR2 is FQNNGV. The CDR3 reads CASSRTAVYGYTF. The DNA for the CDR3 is TGTGCCAGCAGCCGAACAGCCGTCTATGGCTACACCTTC.

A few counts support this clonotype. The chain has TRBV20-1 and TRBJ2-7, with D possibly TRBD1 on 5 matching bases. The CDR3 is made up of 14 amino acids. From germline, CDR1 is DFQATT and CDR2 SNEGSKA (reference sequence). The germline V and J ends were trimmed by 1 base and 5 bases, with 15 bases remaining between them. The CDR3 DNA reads TGCAGTGCTAGAGTTCCCCTCCAGGGCAACGAGCAGTACTTC. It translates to CSARVPLQGNEQYF.

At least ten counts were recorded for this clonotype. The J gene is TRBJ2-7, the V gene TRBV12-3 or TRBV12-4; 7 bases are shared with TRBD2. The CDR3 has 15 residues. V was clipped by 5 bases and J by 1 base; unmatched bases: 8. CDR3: CASSPRTSHSYEQYF. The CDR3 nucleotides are TGTGCCAGCAGTCCCCGGACTAGTCATTCCTACGAGCAGTACTTC.

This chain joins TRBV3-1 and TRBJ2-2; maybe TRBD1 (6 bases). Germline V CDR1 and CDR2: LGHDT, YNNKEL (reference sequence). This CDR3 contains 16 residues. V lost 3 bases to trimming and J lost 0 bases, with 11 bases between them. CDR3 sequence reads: CASSQWDIANTGELFF. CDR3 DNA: TGTGCCAGCAGCCAGTGGGACATCGCGAACACCGGGGAGCTGTTTTTT.